This T cell receptor (beta chain) was observed in a study of T-cell reconstitution after alpha-beta-depleted transplantation in children. This sample's TCRbeta library carried unique molecular identifier barcodes. One entry per CDR3 protein, called by TCRdb with MiXCR from the PCR reads. This table holds a few hundred thousand distinct CDR3 sequences, around 18% found once. The CDR3 contains 15 residues. V was clipped by 5 bases and J by 5 bases; unmatched bases: 6. The germline CDR1 and CDR2 sequences are MNHEY and SMNVEV (reference sequence). This receptor was obtained from a human donor who donated a stem cell graft to a child with acute lymphoblastic leukemia. V gene TRBV27 combines with J gene TRBJ2-1, with 10 nucleotides matching TRBD1. The starting material was PBMCs from the stem cell graft donor, obtained from the stem cell graft. This chain's CDR3 is CASSNRDRGNNEQFF. CDR3 DNA: TGTGCCAGCAGTAACCGGGACAGGGGTAACAATGAGCAGTTCTTC.